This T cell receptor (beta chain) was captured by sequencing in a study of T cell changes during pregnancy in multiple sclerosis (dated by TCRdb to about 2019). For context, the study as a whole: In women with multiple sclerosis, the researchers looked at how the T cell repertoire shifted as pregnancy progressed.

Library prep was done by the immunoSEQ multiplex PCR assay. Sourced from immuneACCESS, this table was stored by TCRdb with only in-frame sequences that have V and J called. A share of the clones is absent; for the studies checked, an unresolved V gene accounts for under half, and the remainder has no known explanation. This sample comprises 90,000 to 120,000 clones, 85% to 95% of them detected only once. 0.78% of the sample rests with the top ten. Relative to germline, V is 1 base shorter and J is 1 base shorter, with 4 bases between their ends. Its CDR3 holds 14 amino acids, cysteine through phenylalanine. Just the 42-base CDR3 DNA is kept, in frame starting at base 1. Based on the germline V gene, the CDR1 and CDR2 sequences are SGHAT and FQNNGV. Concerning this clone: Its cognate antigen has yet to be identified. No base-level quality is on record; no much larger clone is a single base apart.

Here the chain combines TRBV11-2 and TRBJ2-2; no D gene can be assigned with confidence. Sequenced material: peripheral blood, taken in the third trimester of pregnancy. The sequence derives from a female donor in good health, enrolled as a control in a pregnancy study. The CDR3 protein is CASSLVQNTGELFF. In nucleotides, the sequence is TGTGCCAGCAGCTTAGTACAGAACACCGGGGAGCTGTTTTTT.